These 25 T cell receptor beta chains were all obtained from the same sample, sequenced in a study of PD-1 blockade in mismatch repair-deficient tumors. Method: immunoSEQ multiplex PCR; TCRdb's copy keeps in-frame clones and lacks some. The table includes 16,000 or so clones, 70% to 85% detected once. The time point denotes: roughly ten-day in vitro stimulation with candidate neoantigen peptide 5. No cognate antigen is known for these TCRs. Source: cells cultured in vitro, taken from a patient treated with pembrolizumab. Every receptor here comes from an adult with mismatch repair-deficient cancer.

The V call is TRBV29-1, the J call TRBJ1-1, with D perhaps TRBD1 (6 bases). CDR1 SQVTM and CDR2 ANQGSEA come from the germline V gene. This CDR3 is built from 12 residues. The V and J ends lost 3 bases and 3 bases respectively, with 8 bases between them. The chain's CDR3 is CSVDDRYTEAFF. The CDR3 DNA follows: TGCAGCGTTGATGACAGGTACACTGAAGCTTTCTTT.

This clone came up once. This chain links TRBV13 with TRBJ2-7; 9 bases are a match to TRBD1. Germline-derived CDR1 and CDR2 are PRHDT and FYEKMQ (reference sequence). After removal of 5 bases from V and 0 bases from J, the junction contained 5 bases not matched to a gene. The CDR3 covers 15 residues. CDR3 bases: TGTGCCAGCAGCCAAGGGACAGGGAGCTCCTACGAGCAGTACTTC. It yields the protein CASSQGTGSSYEQYF.

CDR3 region: CASRLRGNSNQPQHF. As DNA, the CDR3 is TGTGCCAGCAGGCTCAGGGGGAATAGCAATCAGCCCCAGCATTTT. The chain has TRBV28 and TRBJ1-5; 7 bases align to TRBD1. Trimming removed 6 bases from V and 0 bases from J; junction bases left unmatched: 5. This CDR3 comprises 15 residues. Germline CDR1 and CDR2: MDHEN and SYDVKM.

This clone has only a few counts. The V gene is TRBV6-5, the J gene TRBJ2-2; the D gene is possibly TRBD1 (8 bases). The CDR3 loop spans 15 amino acids. V gave up 6 bases and J gave up 4 bases, with 15 bases separating them. Germline loops: CDR1 MNHEY, CDR2 SVGAGI. The CDR3 sequence is CASSPQGGVTGELFF. The CDR3 nucleotides are TGTGCCAGCAGCCCACAGGGGGGGGTCACCGGGGAGCTGTTTTTT.

The V call is TRBV27, the J call TRBJ2-6; 11 bases are a match to TRBD2. The CDR3 spans 19 residues. V dropped 5 bases and J dropped 3; count of bases not matched to a gene: 12. Germline assignment: CDR1 MNHEY and CDR2 SMNVEV (reference sequence). CDR3 region: CASSPLAGGPSGGANVLTF. CDR3 in DNA: TGTGCCAGCAGTCCGTTAGCGGGAGGGCCCTCTGGTGGGGCCAACGTCCTGACTTTC.

This clone was counted only a few times. This chain connects TRBV10-3 to TRBJ1-2, with D possibly TRBD1 on 5 matching bases. The length of the CDR3 is 13 residues. V dropped 3 bases and J dropped 3 bases, with 8 bases sitting between them. Per the germline V gene, CDR1 is ENHRY and CDR2 is SYGVKD. CDR3 loop: CAISDQGYYGYTF. CDR3 sequence (DNA): TGTGCCATCAGTGACCAGGGTTACTATGGCTACACCTTC.

The chain couples TRBV18 to TRBJ2-2; TRBD2 matches 9 bases. Germline CDR1 and CDR2: KGHSH and LQKENI. The CDR3 extends over 16 amino acids. The junction had 14 bases not matched to a gene; V was cut back by 7 bases and J by 8 bases. The DNA of the CDR3 is TGTGCCAGCTTACTTAAAGCGGGAGGATCTCAAGGGGAGCTGTTTTTT. This codes for CASLLKAGGSQGELFF. The entire variable domain, with the rest obtained from reference TRBV18 and TRBJ2-2, is as follows: NAGVMQNPRHLVRRRGQEARLRCSPMKGHSHVYWYRQLPEEGLKFMVYLQKENIIDESGMPKERFSAEFPKEGPSILRIQQVVRGDSAAYFCASLLKAGGSQGELFFGEGSRLTVL.

The CDR3 coding sequence is TGTGCCAGCTCACCATCCAGGGGCTACAATGAGCAGTTCTTC. The encoded protein is CASSPSRGYNEQFF. This chain uses TRBV18 with TRBJ2-1; tentative D call: TRBD1 (6 bases). The V end was cut by 2 bases, the J end by 3 bases, with 8 bases between. Germline CDR1 is KGHSH and CDR2 is LQKENI. There are 14 residues in the CDR3.

The chain joins TRBV27 to TRBJ1-2; D uncertain. Trimming shortened V by 4 bases and J by 8 bases, and 11 bases separated the two germline ends. Looked up from germline, CDR1 is MNHEY and CDR2 is SMNVEV (reference sequence). This CDR3 is built from 12 residues. CDR3 protein: CASSSYGSGYTF. In nucleotides, the CDR3 is TGTGCCAGCAGTTCTTACGGGAGCGGCTACACCTTC.

This chain links TRBV9 with TRBJ2-7; no clear D gene. Germline CDR1 is SGDLS and CDR2 is YYNGEE. Trimming left V 0 bases short and J 2 bases short, with 9 bases between. There are 14 residues in the CDR3. The CDR3 DNA is TGTGCCAGCAGCGTAGGCAGTGGGACCTACGAGCAGTACTTC. It codes for CASSVGSGTYEQYF.

The chain couples TRBV5-1 to TRBJ1-1; D is undetermined. The ends were cut back, 3 bases at V and 0 bases at J, with 12 bases in the middle. Looked up from germline, CDR1 is SGHRS and CDR2 is YFSETQ. The CDR3 has 15 residues. The CDR3 loop is CASSSRLDLNTEAFF. The CDR3 DNA reads as TGCGCCAGCAGCTCTAGACTGGATTTGAACACTGAAGCTTTCTTT.

V usage is TRBV28 and J usage is TRBJ2-2, with D perhaps TRBD2 (6 bases). The germline V gene has CDR1 MDHEN and CDR2 SYDVKM. Deletions cut 7 bases from V and 2 bases from J, with 11 bases between. The CDR3 sequence is 14 residues long. The DNA of the CDR3 is TGTGCCAGCATCTCTGCGGGAAACACCGGGGAGCTGTTTTTT. It encodes CASISAGNTGELFF. Full variable domain (remainder filled in from reference TRBV28 and TRBJ2-2): DVKVTQSSRYLVKRTGEKVFLECVQDMDHENMFWYRQDPGLGLRLIYFSYDVKMKEKGDIPEGYSVSREKKERFSLILESASTNQTSMYLCASISAGNTGELFFGEGSRLTVL.

The V gene is TRBV5-1, the J gene TRBJ1-2, with TRBD1 matching 10 bases. Germline V lookup: CDR1 SGHRS, CDR2 YFSETQ. The V segment lost 4 bases and the J segment 2 bases; nucleotides outside the gene matches: 5. The CDR3 extends over 15 amino acids. The CDR3 loop is CASSLGQGVNYGYTF. The CDR3 DNA follows: TGCGCCAGCAGCCTAGGACAGGGGGTGAACTATGGCTACACCTTC. The whole variable domain, filled in from reference TRBV5-1 and TRBJ1-2, reads KAGVTQTPRYLIKTRGQQVTLSCSPISGHRSVSWYQQTPGQGLQFLFEYFSETQRNKGNFPGRFSGRQFSNSRSEMNVSTLELGDSALYLCASSLGQGVNYGYTFGSGTRLTVV.

V usage is TRBV5-1 and J usage is TRBJ2-3; TRBD1 aligns across 10 bases. This CDR3 has 16 residues. Germline CDR1 and CDR2: SGHRS and YFSETQ. V gave up 4 bases and J gave up 5 bases; unmatched junction bases: 10. Here the CDR3 DNA reads TGCGCCAGCAGCCCCCTGACAGGGGGCGCCGGAGATACGCAGTATTTT. This gives the protein CASSPLTGGAGDTQYF.

The chain joins TRBV6-5 to TRBJ2-7, with D tentatively TRBD2 (6 bases). The CDR3 covers 13 residues. The germline V gene encodes CDR1 MNHEY and CDR2 SVGAGI. V was clipped by 6 bases and J by 0 bases, with 9 bases between them. CDR3 nucleotides: TGTGCCAGCAGGAGGGACTTCTCCTACGAGCAGTACTTC. Amino acids: CASRRDFSYEQYF.

The rearrangement joins TRBV6-1 to TRBJ2-5, with D tentatively TRBD1 or TRBD2 (6 bases each). Deletions cut 4 bases from V and 4 bases from J, with 10 bases between. Germline CDR1 and CDR2: MNHNS and SASEGT. The CDR3 sequence is 13 residues long. The CDR3 protein is CASSGGGRETQYF. The CDR3 DNA follows: TGTGCCAGCAGTGGTGGGGGGCGAGAGACCCAGTACTTC.

The V gene is TRBV2, the J gene TRBJ1-2; the match to TRBD1 covers 8 bases. With 2 bases clipped from V and 3 bases from J, the junction kept 2 bases outside the gene matches. The germline CDR1 and CDR2 sequences are SNHLY and FYNNEI. The CDR3 is 14 residues long. This chain's CDR3 is CASSEMGQDYGYTF. DNA of the CDR3: TGTGCCAGCAGTGAAATGGGACAGGACTATGGCTACACCTTC.

This chain connects TRBV27 to TRBJ1-4; D ambiguous. The germline gives CDR1 MNHEY, CDR2 SMNVEV (reference sequence). There are 17 residues in the CDR3. V dropped 1 base and J dropped 4 bases, with 16 bases sitting between them. The CDR3 reads CASSLYRLGGINEKLFF. CDR3 nucleotides: TGTGCCAGCAGTTTATATCGACTCGGAGGAATTAATGAAAAACTGTTTTTT.

The chain joins TRBV30 to TRBJ1-1; a possible D gene is TRBD1 (5 bases). The CDR3 loop spans 19 amino acids. The germline V and J ends were trimmed by 2 bases and 1 base, with 26 bases remaining between them. Germline V gene sequence: CDR1 GTSNPN, CDR2 SVGIG (reference sequence). The CDR3 here is CAWSPTRRGGDPRNTEAFF. CDR3 coding DNA: TGTGCCTGGAGTCCCACACGACGGGGAGGGGATCCGAGGAACACTGAAGCTTTCTTT.

The chain uses TRBV27 and TRBJ2-6; D unclear. Trimming removed 0 bases at V and 0 bases at J, with 3 bases between. The CDR3 is 15 amino acids. Germline loops: CDR1 MNHEY, CDR2 SMNVEV (reference sequence). The CDR3 region is CASSLSGSGANVLTF. In DNA form, the CDR3 reads TGTGCCAGCAGTTTATCGGGCTCTGGGGCCAACGTCCTGACTTTC.

The rearrangement joins TRBV11-1 to TRBJ1-6; D not certain. CDR1 and CDR2 from the germline V gene are SGHAT and FQDESV (reference sequence). This CDR3 has 16 amino acids. Trimming stripped 1 base from V and 0 bases from J, with 7 bases between. The CDR3 region has the DNA TGTGCCAGCAGCTTAGATGGACGCTCCTATAATTCACCCCTCCACTTT. Translation: CASSLDGRSYNSPLHF.

This chain links TRBV25-1 with TRBJ2-3, with 8 positions matching TRBD1. Losses at the gene ends were 4 bases for V and 0 bases for J; bases not matched to a gene: 6. This CDR3 comprises 16 residues. Germline V gives CDR1 MGHDK, CDR2 SYGVNS. CDR3 amino acids: CASSAWGQASTDTQYF. CDR3 bases: TGTGCCAGCAGTGCTTGGGGACAGGCCAGCACAGATACGCAGTATTTT.

The rearrangement uses TRBV29-1 and TRBJ1-4, with a weak D call TRBD1 (6 bases). Germline loops: CDR1 SQVTM, CDR2 ANQGSEA. The length of the CDR3 is 12 residues. V lost 6 bases to trimming and J lost 4 bases, with 9 bases between them. CDR3 residues: CSVGGVNEKLFF. The CDR3 region has the DNA TGCAGCGTAGGGGGGGTTAATGAAAAACTGTTTTTT. The complete variable domain, with remaining parts taken from reference TRBV29-1 and TRBJ1-4, reads SAVISQKPSRDICQRGTSLTIQCQVDSQVTMMFWYRQQPGQSLTLIATANQGSEATYESGFVIDKFPISRPNLTFSTLTVSNMSPEDSSIYLCSVGGVNEKLFFGSGTQLSVL.

The V gene is TRBV6-1, the J gene TRBJ2-3; TRBD2 might be the D (6 bases). V gave up 10 bases and J gave up 4 bases, with 15 bases separating them. The CDR3 is 13 amino acids. CDR1 is MNHNS and CDR2 is SASEGT in the germline V gene. The CDR3 nucleotides are TGTGCCATCAGGAGGGCCACGGCAGATACGCAGTATTTT. Translation: CAIRRATADTQYF.

Only one count was recorded for this clone. The gene calls are TRBV27 and TRBJ2-1; D is tentatively TRBD1 or TRBD2 (5 bases each). The CDR3 loop spans 15 amino acids. Trimming removed 7 bases from V and 7 bases from J, with 20 bases in between. Germline CDR1 reads MNHEY; CDR2 reads SMNVEV (reference sequence). The CDR3 nucleotides read TGTGCCAGCATGGGAGTTGGGGCCGCGGATAATGAGCAGTTCTTC. Its translation: CASMGVGAADNEQFF.